The subject of this entry is one TCR beta chain. This clonotype was counted many times. No antigen is known for it. Base qualities are not at hand, and no much larger clone is one base apart. TCR cDNA was synthesized by 5'RACE template switching, through which a universal primer site and unique molecular identifiers were introduced. cDNA synthesis was primed from both the TCR alpha and TCR beta constant segments. Libraries were amplified in two PCR steps, with sample barcodes and sequencing adapters added in the second step. Sequencing of the libraries was done on either Illumina HiSeq 2500 (2x100 bp) or NovaSeq (2x150 bp). As for how the authors treated the data: Reads were demultiplexed and collapsed into UMI consensus sequences with MIGEC, and V(D)J alignment was performed with MiXCR. Vaccine-responding clonotypes were identified with edgeR using replicate PBMC samples, with FDR below 0.01 and a log2 fold change above 5 up to day 15 being required. CD4 or CD8 identity was assigned to each bulk clonotype according to whether the clonotype was present at higher abundance in the sequenced CD4 repertoire or the sequenced CD8 repertoire. The raw public data were reprocessed by TCRdb itself: fastp quality trimming at Q25, MiXCR clonotype calling, in-frame beta chains only. Each CDR3 protein gets just one entry, which takes the most common genes and DNA from the rows behind it. TCRdb's processing, not the study's, gives the V and J calls here. Across this sample there are 450,000 to 550,000 distinct CDR3 sequences, with around a fifth seen only once. Of the sample, about 16% falls within the top ten clones.

This entry belongs to a study of T cells after yellow fever vaccination (dated by TCRdb to between 2018 and 2021). About the full investigation: Libraries from fractions with low cell numbers were prepared with the SMART-Seq v4 Ultra Low Input RNA kit. To follow T-cell clones before and after both primary and booster YFV17D yellow fever vaccination, bulk TCR alpha and beta repertoires underwent longitudinal sequencing. Two healthy male donors made up the cohort, one aged 18 to 29 years and the other aged 30 to 40 years. Blood was collected at multiple timepoints before and after primary and secondary immunization, and bulk PBMC replicates and cell subsets were isolated. On the study overall, not on this receptor specifically: The secondary T-cell response was found to be weaker but faster than the primary response, with a peak reached on day 5 rather than on day 15. A small fraction of clonotypes showed up in both the CD4 and CD8 compartments, probably as a result of convergent recombination. The study included only a couple of donors, which limits how far the findings can be generalized. Computational filtering was required because FACS-sorted repertoires could contain abundant contaminating clonotypes from the bulk population. After the booster, most of the clones that had expanded following primary vaccination were detected again (approximately 95% of CD4 and 85% to 90% of CD8), which suggests that memory was broadly maintained.

V and J lose 3 bases and 6 bases, and a span of 12 bases separates them. Including the terminal cysteine and phenylalanine, the CDR3 comprises 14 residues. The entry retains the CDR3 DNA only, 42 bases that are in frame from base 1. Reading the germline V gene (reference sequence) gives CDR1 MNHEY and CDR2 SMNVEV. Sample treatment or condition, as interpreted from the label and publication: live attenuated yellow fever vaccine strain. Two biological replicates of bulk PBMCs were collected at each blood-draw timepoint. A standard Ficoll-Paque protocol was used to isolate PBMCs from peripheral blood. TriZol was used to extract RNA from bulk PBMCs, CD4 and CD8 fractions, and dextramer-positive and dextramer-negative fractions.

The rearrangement combines TRBV27 with TRBJ2-1, and perhaps TRBD2 as D gene, on 7 matching bases. This clonotype was sampled from a man between 18 and 35 years old who received the YFV17D yellow fever vaccine. The sequenced sample was PBMCs, obtained less than 25 days after the first yellow fever vaccination. Here the CDR3 is given as CASSFAGATNEQFF. The nucleotides read TGTGCCAGCAGTTTCGCGGGGGCGACCAATGAGCAGTTCTTC.